This TCR beta chain was captured in a study of tumor and adjacent non-tumor tissue in lung cancer. Across the study: The cohort had 12 to 13 adenocarcinoma, a couple of squamous cell and 1 small cell patients. Aged roughly 31 to 80 years, patients included nine to ten men and 5 women with stage I to III disease.

The template was RNA from unsorted bulk tissue. More than 3 cm separated this lung sample from the edge of the tumor. CDR1 and CDR2 (germline): SGHRS, YFSETQ. The CDR3 spans 14 residues. About this clonotype itself: Its antigen is not known. A junction boundary mismatches the germline segment, possibly from a read error.

General study points: TCR diversity was significantly greater in tumor than normal lung tissue. Higher tumor TCR diversity was associated with shorter survival.

A modified ARM-PCR protocol with three rounds of nested PCR amplified TCRbeta. TCRdb re-analysed the multiplex PCR reads in MiXCR, keeping a single row per CDR3 protein. The top ten hold approximately 19% of the sample, which has about 100,000 distinct CDR3 sequences, approximately 65% seen once. J is TRBJ1-2 and V is TRBV5-1; 7 nucleotides match TRBD1. The sequenced sample was distant non-tumor lung tissue. The source of this sequence is a man in his thirties or forties with non-small cell lung cancer. CDR3 in amino acids: CASGLATGIHGYTF. The CDR3 bases are TGCGCCAGCGGCTTGGCGACAGGGATTCATGGCTACACCTTC.